This T cell receptor (beta chain) was recovered during a study of cytomegalovirus exposure and HLA in healthy donors. Background on the study: Tens of millions of unique TCRs from HLA-typed donors were held in an early release of data.

The CDR3 extends over 12 amino acids. Germline V gene sequence: CDR1 LNHNV, CDR2 YYDKDF (reference sequence). The PCR employed 60 Vbeta primers together with 13 Jbeta primers. Clones were read by immunoSEQ multiplex PCR, and TCRdb kept only the in-frame ones, dropping some. The sample has over 100,000 clones, approximately 74% seen once. As concerns this clone: Germline is not matched at one junction end, which may reflect a read error.

Sequenced input: PBMCs. The clonotype was recovered from a male donor in good health and CMV-seronegative. The rearrangement links TRBV15 to TRBJ2-7; D perhaps matches TRBD2 (6 bases). The CDR3 sequence is CATSRGSAGRNF. The CDR3 nucleotides are TGTGCCACCAGCCGAGGCTCTGCGGGACGAAACTTC.